Below are 8 T cell receptor beta chains sequenced from a single sample in a study of response to subunit inactivated influenza vaccine. TCRdb recomputed calls from the RT-PCR reads with MiXCR, one row per CDR3 protein. Of under 950,000 distinct CDR3 sequences listed, less than 25% are singletons. The sequenced sample was PBMCs from blood, obtained roughly 5 days after vaccination. Every receptor here comes from a man aged 50 or older who received an inactivated influenza vaccine.

This clonotype was recorded a few times. This sequence joins TRBV12-3 or TRBV12-4 and TRBJ2-5; the match to TRBD2 covers 7 bases. This CDR3 is 16 amino acids long. The V segment lost 3 bases and the J segment 3 bases; nucleotides outside the gene matches: 10. The CDR3 here is CASSLRLASGEETQYF. CDR3 nucleotides: TGTGCCAGCAGTTTGAGGTTGGCTAGCGGAGAAGAGACCCAGTACTTC.

This clonotype was seen a handful of times. The chain has TRBV28 and TRBJ1-1, with no clear D. The germline V gene has CDR1 MDHEN and CDR2 SYDVKM. V was cut by 7 bases and J by 2 bases, with 14 bases left in between. CDR3 length: 14 residues. The CDR3 sequence: CASKHTAANTEAFF. CDR3 in DNA: TGTGCCAGCAAACACACAGCTGCAAACACTGAAGCTTTCTTT.

This clonotype was counted between two and nine times. In DNA, the CDR3 is TGCGCCAGCAGCCGGGGACAGGACCCAGATACGCAGTATTTT. It specifies CASSRGQDPDTQYF. The gene calls are TRBV5-1 and TRBJ2-3; 8 positions match TRBD1. Looked up from germline, CDR1 is SGHRS and CDR2 is YFSETQ. The V gene end was trimmed by 4 bases and the J gene end by 4 bases; junction bases not matched to a gene: 5. The CDR3 totals 14 residues.

The CDR3: CASRPTGASYGYTF. The CDR3 coding sequence is TGTGCCAGCAGGCCTACCGGGGCCAGCTATGGCTACACCTTC. The J gene is TRBJ1-2, the V gene TRBV6-1, with D tentatively TRBD1 (5 bases). V was cut by 6 bases and J by 4 bases, with 15 bases left in between. The germline V gene encodes CDR1 MNHNS and CDR2 SASEGT. The CDR3 has 14 amino acids.

This clonotype turned up a few times. The gene calls are TRBV13 and TRBJ2-3; the match to TRBD2 covers 10 bases. The CDR3 length is 17 residues. The J segment lost 1 base and the V segment lost 5 bases, leaving 9 bases of the junction unmatched. Germline V CDR1 and CDR2: PRHDT, FYEKMQ (reference sequence). The CDR3, as DNA: TGTGCCAGCAGCCGAAGAACCGGGACTAGCGGCACAGATACGCAGTATTTT. It specifies CASSRRTGTSGTDTQYF.

This clonotype occurred a few times. The chain has TRBV6-2 or TRBV6-3 and TRBJ2-1; a weak D match, TRBD2 (5 bases). CDR3 length equals 14 residues. The germline gives CDR1 MNHEY, CDR2 SVGEGT. V was shortened by 6 bases and J by 8 bases, with 17 bases between the two germline ends. The CDR3: CASSDKLDAYEQFF. CDR3 sequence (DNA): TGTGCCAGCAGCGACAAACTAGATGCATATGAGCAGTTCTTC.

Regarding this clonotype: Because the CDR3 is missing its conserved closing phenylalanine or tryptophan, this is likely a read error. This chain joins TRBV6-5 and TRBJ2-7; 10 nucleotides match TRBD1. There are 15 residues in the CDR3. J lost 7 bases, V lost 7 bases, and 13 bases had no gene match. From germline, CDR1 is MNHEY and CDR2 SVGAGI. Here the CDR3 reads CASILTGGSFWEQYL. The CDR3 DNA sequence: TGTGCCAGCATTTTGACAGGGGGCTCTTTCTGGGAGCAGTACTTA.

The gene calls are TRBV7-9 and TRBJ1-2; D gene uncertain. Deletions cut 5 bases from V and 6 bases from J, with 19 bases between. This CDR3 is built from 15 residues. Germline-derived CDR1 and CDR2 are SEHNR and FQNEAQ (reference sequence). CDR3 in amino acids: CASSNTALSGHGYTF. In nucleotides, the CDR3 is TGTGCCAGCAGCAACACCGCTTTAAGCGGTCATGGCTACACCTTC.